The table lists the clone carrying this T cell receptor (beta chain) with a count of one. The time point here: baseline, week 1 (first vaccination visit). The sample's treatment: pre-vaccination baseline after standard-of-care therapy. Germline V gene sequence: CDR1 SGHVS, CDR2 FNYEAQ. The CDR3 extends over 14 amino acids. Deletions cut 5 bases from V and 8 bases from J, with 16 bases between. The entry originates in a study of a mutant IDH1 vaccine in newly diagnosed glioma. The table came from immunoSEQ multiplex PCR; TCRdb's copy has only in-frame clones and leaves some out. In the table there are 59,000 or so clones, 91% of which are singletons.

The origin of this receptor is a man over 45 with glioma. This material consisted of PBMCs, taken from a glioma patient treated with radiotherapy, temozolomide or both. This chain links TRBV7-6 with TRBJ2-1; D call uncertain. The CDR3 reads CASSLDQIGDEQFF. The CDR3 DNA reads TGTGCCAGCAGCCTGGACCAGATTGGTGATGAGCAGTTCTTC.